This TCR beta chain was sequenced for a study of T cell clusters in autoimmune cytopenias. Study conclusions and caveats: The T cell clusters were defined only in silico, without experimental functional validation. TRB repertoire shifts in secondary cytopenia and chronic lymphocytic leukemia mostly reflected lymphoma, not autoimmunity.

One tube held mixed TRB-A and TRB-B primer pools for touch-down PCR. Each CDR3 protein gets one entry in TCRdb, which reprocessed the multiplex PCR reads and gives no DNA. This sample contains about 11,000 distinct CDR3 sequences. A note on this clonotype: What it recognizes is unknown.

This CDR3 is built from 13 residues. Germline V lookup: CDR1 MNHEY, CDR2 SVGAGI. Each sample's input was roughly 230 ng genomic DNA, approximately 37,500 genome equivalents. These data are also associated with another study on T cell repertoires in aging, cancer and after chemotherapy. As that study records: Age-matched healthy donors had significantly more diverse, less clonal blood TCR repertoires than untreated cancer patients. Rebound thymic output was suggested by rising median generation probability during chemotherapy in each cancer cohort.

V and J are TRBV6-5 and TRBJ1-4. The specimen sequenced was peripheral blood. The clonotype was recovered from a human donor in good health. CDR3 amino acids: CASRRGTNEKLFF.